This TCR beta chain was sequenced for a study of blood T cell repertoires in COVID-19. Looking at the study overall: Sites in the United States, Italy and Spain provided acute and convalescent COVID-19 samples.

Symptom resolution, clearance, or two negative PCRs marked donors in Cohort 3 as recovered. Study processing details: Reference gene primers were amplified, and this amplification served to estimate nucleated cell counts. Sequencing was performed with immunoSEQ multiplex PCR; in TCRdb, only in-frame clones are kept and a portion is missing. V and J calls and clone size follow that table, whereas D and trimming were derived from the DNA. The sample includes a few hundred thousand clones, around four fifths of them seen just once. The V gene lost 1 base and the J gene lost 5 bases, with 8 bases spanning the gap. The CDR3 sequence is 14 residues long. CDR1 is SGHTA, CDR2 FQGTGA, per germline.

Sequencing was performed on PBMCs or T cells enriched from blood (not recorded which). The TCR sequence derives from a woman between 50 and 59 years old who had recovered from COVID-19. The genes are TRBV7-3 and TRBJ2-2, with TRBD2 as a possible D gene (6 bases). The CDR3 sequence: CASSLIGGTGELFF. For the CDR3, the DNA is TGTGCCAGCAGCTTAATTGGGGGGACCGGGGAGCTGTTTTTT.